The clone carrying this TCR beta chain was counted between two and nine times. Its antigen is not known. The data derive from a study of T cell repertoires in cytomegalovirus infection. Study details: Shared public TCR beta signatures pointed to both CMV infection and a matching HLA type.

Study observations and caveats: CMV carriers with the relevant HLA were identified by cumulative public TCR beta family frequency. What dominated the ex vivo response were HLA-C-restricted CMV-specific TCR beta clonotypes.

This CDR3 is 17 amino acids long. CDR1 is LGHNA, CDR2 YNFKEQ, per germline. Losses at the gene ends were 0 bases for V and 2 bases for J; bases not matched to a gene: 6. TCRdb reprocessed the reads with MiXCR, giving one entry per CDR3 protein. This table holds 150,000 to 180,000 distinct CDR3 sequences, about a quarter found once. This TCR was recovered from a human donor in good health (CMV status not recorded). Some clones in this sample may be carry-over from other donors' samples. This chain links TRBV4-2 with TRBJ2-1; 8 bases align to TRBD2. Sequencing input: PBMCs. The CDR3 DNA reads TGTGCCAGCAGCCAAGATTCGTCCGGGGGGGCCTACAATGAGCAGTTCTTC. Amino acids: CASSQDSSGGAYNEQFF.